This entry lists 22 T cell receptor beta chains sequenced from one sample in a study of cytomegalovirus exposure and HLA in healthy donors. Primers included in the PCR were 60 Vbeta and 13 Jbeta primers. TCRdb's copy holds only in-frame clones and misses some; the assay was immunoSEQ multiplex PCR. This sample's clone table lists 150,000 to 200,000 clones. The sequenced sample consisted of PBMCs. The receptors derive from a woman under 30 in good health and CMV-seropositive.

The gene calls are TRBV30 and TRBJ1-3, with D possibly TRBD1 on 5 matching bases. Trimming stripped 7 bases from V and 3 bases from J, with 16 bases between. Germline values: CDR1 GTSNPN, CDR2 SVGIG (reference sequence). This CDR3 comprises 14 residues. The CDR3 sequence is CALAAAGHGNTIYF. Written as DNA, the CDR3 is TGTGCCTTGGCTGCGGCAGGGCATGGAAACACCATATATTTT. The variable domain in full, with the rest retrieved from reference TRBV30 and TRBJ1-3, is SQTIHQWPATLVQPVGSPLSLECTVEGTSNPNLYWYRQAAGRGLQLLFYSVGIGQISSEVPQNLSASRPQDRQFILSSKKLLLSDSGFYLCALAAAGHGNTIYFGEGSWLTVV.

The CDR3 loop reads CATSRDLLAGGYEQYF. CDR3 in DNA: TGTGCCACCAGCAGAGATCTCCTGGCAGGGGGTTACGAGCAGTACTTC. The rearrangement links TRBV15 to TRBJ2-7; 7 bases are shared with TRBD1. The CDR3 has 16 amino acids. CDR1 and CDR2 (germline): LNHNV, YYDKDF (reference sequence). V was pared by 0 bases and J by 4 bases, with 9 bases of the junction left unmatched.

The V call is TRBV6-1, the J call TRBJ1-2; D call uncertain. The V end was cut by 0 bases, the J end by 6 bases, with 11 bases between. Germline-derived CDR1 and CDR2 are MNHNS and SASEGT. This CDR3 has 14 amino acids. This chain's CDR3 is CASSEARGSDGYTF. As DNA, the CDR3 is TGTGCCAGCAGTGAAGCCAGAGGTTCGGATGGCTACACCTTC.

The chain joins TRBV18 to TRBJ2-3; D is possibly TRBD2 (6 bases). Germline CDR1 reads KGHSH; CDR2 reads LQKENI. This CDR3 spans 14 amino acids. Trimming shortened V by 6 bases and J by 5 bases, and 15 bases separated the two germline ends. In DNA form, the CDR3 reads TGTGCCAGCTCCGGGGCCTTGGGAGGAGATACGCAGTATTTT. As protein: CASSGALGGDTQYF.

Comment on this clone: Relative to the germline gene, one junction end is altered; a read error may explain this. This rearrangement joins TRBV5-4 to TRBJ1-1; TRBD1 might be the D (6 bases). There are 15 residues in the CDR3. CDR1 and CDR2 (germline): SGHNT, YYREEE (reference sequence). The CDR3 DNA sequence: TGTGCCAGCAGCTTCGGACAGAAAAAACCAATAAGCTTGGGGTTT. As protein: CASSFGQKKPISLGF.

Written as DNA, the CDR3 is TGTGCCAGCAGGAGGGATTCACAGGATACGCAGTATTTT. Protein sequence: CASRRDSQDTQYF. This sequence joins TRBV6-1 and TRBJ2-3; possibly TRBD2 for D (5 bases). Trimming left V 6 bases short and J 6 bases short, with 13 bases between. Germline V gene data show CDR1 as MNHNS and CDR2 as SASEGT. The CDR3 has 13 amino acids.

The CDR3 DNA reads as TGTGCCAGCAGCCCGCGGACAGGGAGAGGGGACACTGAAGCTTTCTTT. Encoded protein: CASSPRTGRGDTEAFF. The chain is built from TRBV14 and TRBJ1-1; TRBD1 matches 8 bases. V lost 4 bases to trimming and J lost 3 bases; unmatched junction nucleotides: 10. Per germline, CDR1 SGHDN and CDR2 FVKESK. CDR3 length: 16 amino acids. Complete variable domain (other parts from reference TRBV14 and TRBJ1-1): EAGVTQFPSHSVIEKGQTVTLRCDPISGHDNLYWYRRVMGKEIKFLLHFVKESKQDESGMPNNRFLAERTGGTYSTLKVQPAELEDSGVYFCASSPRTGRGDTEAFFGQGTRLTVV.

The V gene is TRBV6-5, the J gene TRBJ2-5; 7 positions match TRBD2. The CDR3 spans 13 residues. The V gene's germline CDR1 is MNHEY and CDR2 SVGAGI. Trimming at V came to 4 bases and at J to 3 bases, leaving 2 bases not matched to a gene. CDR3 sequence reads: CASSFGGEETQYF. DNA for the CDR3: TGTGCCAGCAGTTTTGGGGGGGAAGAGACCCAGTACTTC.

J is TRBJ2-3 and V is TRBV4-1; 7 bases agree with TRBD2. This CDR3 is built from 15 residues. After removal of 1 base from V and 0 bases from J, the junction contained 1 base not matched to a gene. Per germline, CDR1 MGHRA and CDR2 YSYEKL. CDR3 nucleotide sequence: TGCGCCAGCAGCCAAGGACTAGCTAGCACAGATACGCAGTATTTT. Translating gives CASSQGLASTDTQYF.

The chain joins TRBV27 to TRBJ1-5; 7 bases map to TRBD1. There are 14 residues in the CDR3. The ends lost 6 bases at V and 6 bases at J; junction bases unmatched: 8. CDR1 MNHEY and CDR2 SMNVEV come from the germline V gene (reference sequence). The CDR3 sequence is CASSQKGAGQPQHF. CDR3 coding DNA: TGTGCCAGCAGCCAAAAGGGGGCGGGTCAGCCCCAGCATTTT.

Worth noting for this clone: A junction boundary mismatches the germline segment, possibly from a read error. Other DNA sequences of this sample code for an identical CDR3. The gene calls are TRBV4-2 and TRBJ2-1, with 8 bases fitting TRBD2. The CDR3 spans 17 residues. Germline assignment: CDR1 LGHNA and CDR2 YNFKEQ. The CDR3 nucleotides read TGTGCTAGCAGCCAAGAAGGTGAAGCGGGAGCGTGGAATGAGCAGTTCTTC. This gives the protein CASSQEGEAGAWNEQFF.

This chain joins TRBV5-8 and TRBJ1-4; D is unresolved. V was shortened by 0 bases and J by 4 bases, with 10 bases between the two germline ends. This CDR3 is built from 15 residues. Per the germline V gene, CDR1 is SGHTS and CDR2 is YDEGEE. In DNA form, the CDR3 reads TGTGCCAGCAGCTTGGAGACGGGTTATAATGAAAAACTGTTTTTT. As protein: CASSLETGYNEKLFF.

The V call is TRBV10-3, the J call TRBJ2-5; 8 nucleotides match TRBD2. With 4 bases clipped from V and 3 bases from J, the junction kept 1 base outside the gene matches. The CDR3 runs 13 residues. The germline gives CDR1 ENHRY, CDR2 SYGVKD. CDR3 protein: CAISGAGEETQYF. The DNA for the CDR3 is TGTGCCATCAGTGGAGCGGGGGAAGAGACCCAGTACTTC.

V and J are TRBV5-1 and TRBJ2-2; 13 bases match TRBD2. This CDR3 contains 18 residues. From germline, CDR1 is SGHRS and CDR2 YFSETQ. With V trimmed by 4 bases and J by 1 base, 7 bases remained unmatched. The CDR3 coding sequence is TGCGCCAGCAGCCCAAGGACTAGCGGGGGTTTGAACACCGGGGAGCTGTTTTTT. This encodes CASSPRTSGGLNTGELFF.

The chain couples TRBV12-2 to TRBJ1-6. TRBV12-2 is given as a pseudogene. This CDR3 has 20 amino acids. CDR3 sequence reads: CASRLAGGTIIRTYNSPLHF. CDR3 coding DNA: TGTGCAAGTCGCTTAGCGGGGGGGACAATAATACGAACCTATAATTCACCCCTCCACTTT.

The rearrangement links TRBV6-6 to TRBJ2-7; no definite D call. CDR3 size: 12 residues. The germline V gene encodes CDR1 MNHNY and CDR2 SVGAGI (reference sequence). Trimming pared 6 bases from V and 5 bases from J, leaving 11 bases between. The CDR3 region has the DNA TGTGCCAGCAGCCCGTTGAGGAACGAGCAGTACTTC. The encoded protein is CASSPLRNEQYF.

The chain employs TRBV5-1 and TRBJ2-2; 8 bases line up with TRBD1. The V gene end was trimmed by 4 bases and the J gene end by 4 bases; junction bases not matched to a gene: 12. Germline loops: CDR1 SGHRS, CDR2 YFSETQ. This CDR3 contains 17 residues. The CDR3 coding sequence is TGCGCCAGCAGCGCGGCGAGTGTAACAGGGGGCACCGGGGAGCTGTTTTTT. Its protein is CASSAASVTGGTGELFF.

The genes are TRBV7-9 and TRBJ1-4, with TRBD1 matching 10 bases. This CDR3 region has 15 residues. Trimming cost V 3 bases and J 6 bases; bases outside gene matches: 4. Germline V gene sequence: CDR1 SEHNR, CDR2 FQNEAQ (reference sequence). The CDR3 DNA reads TGTGCCAGCAGCTTGATGGGGACAGGGGATGAAAAACTGTTTTTT. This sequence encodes CASSLMGTGDEKLFF.

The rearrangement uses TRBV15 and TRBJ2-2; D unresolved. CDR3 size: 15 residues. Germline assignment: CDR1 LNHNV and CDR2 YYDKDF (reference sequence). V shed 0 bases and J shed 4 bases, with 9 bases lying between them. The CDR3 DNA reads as TGTGCCACCAGCAGAGACGACTTAGTCACCGGGGAGCTGTTTTTT. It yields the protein CATSRDDLVTGELFF. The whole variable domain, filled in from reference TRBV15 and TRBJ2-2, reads DAMVIQNPRYQVTQFGKPVTLSCSQTLNHNVMYWYQQKSSQAPKLLFHYYDKDFNNEADTPDNFQSRRPNTSFCFLDIRSPGLGDTAMYLCATSRDDLVTGELFFGEGSRLTVL.

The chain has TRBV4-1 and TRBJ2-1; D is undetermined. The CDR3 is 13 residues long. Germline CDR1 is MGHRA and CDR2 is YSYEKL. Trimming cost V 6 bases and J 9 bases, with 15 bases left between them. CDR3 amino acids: CASRQLLVGEQFF. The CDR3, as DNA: TGCGCCAGCAGACAGCTCCTTGTAGGTGAGCAGTTCTTC.

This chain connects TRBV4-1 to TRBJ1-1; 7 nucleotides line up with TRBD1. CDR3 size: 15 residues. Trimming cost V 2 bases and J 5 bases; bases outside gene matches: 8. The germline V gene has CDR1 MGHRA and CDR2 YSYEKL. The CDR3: CASSQIKTGNTEAFF. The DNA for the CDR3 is TGCGCCAGCAGCCAAATTAAGACAGGGAATACTGAAGCTTTCTTT.

In DNA form, the CDR3 reads TGCAGCGTTGAATCAGACTCTAACTATGGCTACACCTTC. The encoded protein is CSVESDSNYGYTF. The rearrangement uses TRBV29-1 and TRBJ1-2; D remains ambiguous. Looked up from germline, CDR1 is SQVTM and CDR2 is ANQGSEA. Trimming took 2 bases from V and 0 from J, leaving 7 bases between them. The CDR3 covers 13 residues.